These 9 T cell receptor beta chains were all obtained from the same sample, sequenced in a study of CD8+ T cells in alopecia areata. Treatment specified: oral pan-JAK inhibitor, 5-10 mg twice daily. Investigators isolated RNA and reverse transcribed it into cDNA to act as the sequencing template. Produced via immunoSEQ multiplex PCR; TCRdb's table is partial and in-frame only. Seen here are around 99,000 clones, roughly 84% observed once, and the top ten hold roughly 23%. Sequences were derived from CD8+ T cells sorted from blood, sampled at week 24, from a patient treated with tofacitinib. Source of these receptors: a human donor with alopecia areata.

This clone has more than one count but fewer than ten. The chain links TRBV6-6 to TRBJ2-2; perhaps TRBD2 as D (6 bases). Germline V gene sequence: CDR1 MNHNY, CDR2 SVGAGI (reference sequence). V dropped 6 bases and J dropped 4 bases, with 15 bases sitting between them. The length of the CDR3 is 15 residues. The CDR3 DNA reads TGTGCCAGCAGAGCCCTGGACGGGAGCACCGGGGAGCTGTTTTTT. As protein: CASRALDGSTGELFF.

The V gene is TRBV29-1, the J gene TRBJ2-7; 11 bases are shared with TRBD1. With V trimmed by 6 bases and J by 4 bases, 8 bases remained unmatched. This CDR3 spans 14 amino acids. Germline V CDR1 and CDR2: SQVTM, ANQGSEA. CDR3 amino acids: CSVVRTGGLYEQYF. The CDR3, as DNA: TGCAGCGTCGTTAGGACAGGGGGCCTTTACGAGCAGTACTTC.

V usage is TRBV6-5 and J usage is TRBJ2-1, with 11 bases matching TRBD2. V lost 2 bases and J lost 7; bases outside the gene matches: 4. The CDR3 is made up of 15 amino acids. Germline V CDR1 and CDR2: MNHEY, SVGAGI. For the CDR3, the DNA is TGTGCCAGCAGTTACGCACTAGCGGGGGCAAATGAGCAGTTCTTC. As protein: CASSYALAGANEQFF.

The chain has TRBV19 and TRBJ2-1; 9 nucleotides line up with TRBD2. From germline, CDR1 is LNHDA and CDR2 SQIVND (reference sequence). Germline trimming cut 0 bases from V and 9 bases from J; bases unmatched to any gene: 6. There are 15 residues in the CDR3. The CDR3, as DNA: TGTGCCAGTAGTATAGATGGGGGACTAGCTTCTGAGCAGTTCTTC. It specifies CASSIDGGLASEQFF. The full variable domain, with the rest looked up from reference TRBV19 and TRBJ2-1, is DGGITQSPKYLFRKEGQNVTLSCEQNLNHDAMYWYRQDPGQGLRLIYYSQIVNDFQKGDIAEGYSVSREKKESFPLTVTSAQKNPTAFYLCASSIDGGLASEQFFGPGTRLTVL.

The DNA for the CDR3 is TGTGCCAGCAGTGGAGGACAGGTTGCGCCAGGGGAGCAGTACTTC. It encodes CASSGGQVAPGEQYF. The chain links TRBV2 to TRBJ2-7, with 7 nucleotides matching TRBD1. The CDR3 is made up of 15 amino acids. Trimming took 4 bases from V and 7 from J; bases not matched to a gene: 13. The germline CDR1 and CDR2 sequences are SNHLY and FYNNEI.

The V call is TRBV5-1, the J call TRBJ2-5; possibly TRBD1 for D (5 bases). The germline gives CDR1 SGHRS, CDR2 YFSETQ. V dropped 0 bases and J dropped 5 bases, with 17 bases sitting between them. This CDR3 comprises 16 residues. In DNA form, the CDR3 reads TGCGCCAGCAGCTTGGGGGCCCTCAGGGTCGGGGAGACCCAGTACTTC. Its protein is CASSLGALRVGETQYF.

The V gene is TRBV27, the J gene TRBJ2-2; D not resolved. Trimming cost V 4 bases and J 5 bases, with 8 bases left between them. The length of the CDR3 is 13 residues. Germline V lookup: CDR1 MNHEY, CDR2 SMNVEV (reference sequence). The CDR3 protein is CASSSTATGELFF. As DNA, the CDR3 is TGTGCCAGCAGTTCTACAGCTACCGGGGAGCTGTTTTTT.

The CDR3 DNA follows: TGTGCCAGCAGCACTAGCTCGGGACAGGGTGTAAATGAGCAGTTCTTC. As protein: CASSTSSGQGVNEQFF. The gene calls are TRBV7-9 and TRBJ2-1; 9 positions agree with TRBD1. Unmatched junction bases numbered 12, after V lost 5 bases and J lost 7 bases. Germline CDR1 and CDR2: SEHNR and FQNEAQ (reference sequence). CDR3 length: 16 amino acids.

The chain combines TRBV4-1 with TRBJ1-2; weak D call: TRBD1 (6 bases). Trimming shortened V by 0 bases and J by 6 bases, and 17 bases separated the two germline ends. The CDR3 extends over 16 amino acids. Looked up from germline, CDR1 is MGHRA and CDR2 is YSYEKL. CDR3 coding DNA: TGCGCCAGCAGCCAAGATGGACGTACAGGGTTGGATGGCTACACCTTC. Its translation: CASSQDGRTGLDGYTF.